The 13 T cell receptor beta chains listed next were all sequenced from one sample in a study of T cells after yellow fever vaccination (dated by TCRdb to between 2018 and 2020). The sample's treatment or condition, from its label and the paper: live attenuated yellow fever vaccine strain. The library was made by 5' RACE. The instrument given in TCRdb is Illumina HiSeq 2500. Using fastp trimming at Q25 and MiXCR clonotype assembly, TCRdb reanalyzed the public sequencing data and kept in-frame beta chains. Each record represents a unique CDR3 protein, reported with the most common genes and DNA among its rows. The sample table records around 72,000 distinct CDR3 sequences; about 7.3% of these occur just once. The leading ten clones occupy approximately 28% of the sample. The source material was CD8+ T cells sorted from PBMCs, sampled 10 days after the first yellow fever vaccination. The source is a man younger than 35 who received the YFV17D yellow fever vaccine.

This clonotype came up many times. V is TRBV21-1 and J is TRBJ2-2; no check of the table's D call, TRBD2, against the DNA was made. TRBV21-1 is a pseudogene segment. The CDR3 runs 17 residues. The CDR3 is CASSNRSSGDNTGELFF. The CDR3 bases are TGTGCCAGCAGCAATCGGTCTAGCGGGGATAACACCGGGGAGCTGTTTTTT.

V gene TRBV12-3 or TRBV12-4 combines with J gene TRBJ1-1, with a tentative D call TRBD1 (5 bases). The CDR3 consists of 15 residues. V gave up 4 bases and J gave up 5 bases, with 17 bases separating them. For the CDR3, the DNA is TGTGCCAGCAGTTCGGACCCCTCGGGGGTGACTGAAGCTTTCTTT. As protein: CASSSDPSGVTEAFF.

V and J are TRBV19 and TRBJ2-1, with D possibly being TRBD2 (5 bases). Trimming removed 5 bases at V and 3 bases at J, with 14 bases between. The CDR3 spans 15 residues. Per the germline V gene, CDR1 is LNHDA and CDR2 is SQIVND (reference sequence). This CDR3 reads CASSPEDSHYNEQFF. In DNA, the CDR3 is TGTGCCAGTAGTCCGGAGGACTCCCACTACAATGAGCAGTTCTTC.

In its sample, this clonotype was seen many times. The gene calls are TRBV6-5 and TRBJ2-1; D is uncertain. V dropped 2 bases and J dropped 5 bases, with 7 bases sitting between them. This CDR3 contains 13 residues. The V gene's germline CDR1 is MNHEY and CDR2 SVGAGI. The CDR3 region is CASSYTVNNEQFF. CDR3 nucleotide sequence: TGTGCCAGCAGTTACACGGTTAACAATGAGCAGTTCTTC.

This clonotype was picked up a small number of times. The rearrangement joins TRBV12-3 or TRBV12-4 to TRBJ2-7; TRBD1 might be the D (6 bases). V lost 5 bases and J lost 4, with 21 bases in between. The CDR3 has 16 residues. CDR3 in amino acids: CASSPTDRKSGYEQYF. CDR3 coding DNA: TGTGCCAGCAGTCCTACCGACAGGAAGAGTGGATACGAGCAGTACTTC.

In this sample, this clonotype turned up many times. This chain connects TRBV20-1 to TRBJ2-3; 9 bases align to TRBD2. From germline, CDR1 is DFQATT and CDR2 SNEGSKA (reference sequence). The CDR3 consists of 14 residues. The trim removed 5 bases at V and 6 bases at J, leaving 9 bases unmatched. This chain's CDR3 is CSAGGGLATDTQYF. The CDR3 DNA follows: TGCAGTGCTGGCGGGGGACTAGCAACGGATACGCAGTATTTT.

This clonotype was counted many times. The CDR3 is CASRGGGQPQHF. The CDR3 DNA is TGTGCCAGCAGAGGGGGAGGCCAGCCCCAGCATTTT. The chain is built from TRBV12-3 or TRBV12-4 and TRBJ1-5; tentatively, D is TRBD1 (6 bases). V was pared by 6 bases and J by 7 bases, with 10 bases between. The CDR3 contains 12 residues.

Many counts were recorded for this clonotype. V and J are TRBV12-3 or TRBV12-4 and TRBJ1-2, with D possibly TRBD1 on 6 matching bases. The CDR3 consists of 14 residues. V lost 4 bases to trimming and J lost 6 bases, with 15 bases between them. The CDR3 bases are TGTGCCAGCAGTTCTCCTCCCAGGGGTCATGGCTACACCTTC. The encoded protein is CASSSPPRGHGYTF.

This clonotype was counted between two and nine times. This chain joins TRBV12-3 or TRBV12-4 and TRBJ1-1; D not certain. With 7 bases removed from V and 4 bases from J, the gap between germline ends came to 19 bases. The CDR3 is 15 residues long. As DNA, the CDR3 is TGTGCCAGCACCATCACAGCGGGAGGGAGCACTGAAGCTTTCTTT. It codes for CASTITAGGSTEAFF.

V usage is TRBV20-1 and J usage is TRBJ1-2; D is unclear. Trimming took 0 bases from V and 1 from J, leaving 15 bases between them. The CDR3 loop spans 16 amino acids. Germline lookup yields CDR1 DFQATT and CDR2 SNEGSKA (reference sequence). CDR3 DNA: TGCAGTGCTAGAGAAGCTGCCAGTCGTTATAACTATGGCTACACCTTC. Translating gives CSAREAASRYNYGYTF.

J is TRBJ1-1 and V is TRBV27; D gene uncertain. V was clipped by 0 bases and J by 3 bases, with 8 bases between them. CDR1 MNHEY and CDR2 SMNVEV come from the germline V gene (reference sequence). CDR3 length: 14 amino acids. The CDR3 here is CASSLSGSDTEAFF. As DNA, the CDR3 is TGTGCCAGCAGTTTATCAGGGTCGGACACTGAAGCTTTCTTT.

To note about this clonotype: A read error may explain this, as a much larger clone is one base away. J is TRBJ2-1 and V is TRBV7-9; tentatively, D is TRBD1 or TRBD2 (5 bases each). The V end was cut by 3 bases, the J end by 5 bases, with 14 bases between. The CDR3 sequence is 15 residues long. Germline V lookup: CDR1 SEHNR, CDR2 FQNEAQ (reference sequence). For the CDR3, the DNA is TGTGCCAGCAGCTTTGCGGGTCAGGGCGACAATGAGCAGTTCTTC. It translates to CASSFAGQGDNEQFF.

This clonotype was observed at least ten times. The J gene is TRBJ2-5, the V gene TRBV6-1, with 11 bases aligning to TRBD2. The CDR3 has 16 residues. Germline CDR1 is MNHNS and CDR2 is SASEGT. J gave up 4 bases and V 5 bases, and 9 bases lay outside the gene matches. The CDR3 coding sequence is TGTGCCAGCAGTCAGTTTAGCGGGGGGGCCTCAGAGACCCAGTACTTC. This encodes CASSQFSGGASETQYF.